This paragraph reports one TCR beta chain. Its specific antigen is unknown. No base quality values were provided; no much bigger clone lies one nucleotide off. From the cysteine through the phenylalanine, the CDR3 covers 12 amino acids. Just CDR3 DNA is preserved here, 36 bases in frame from base 1. A distance of 12 bases separates the germline ends of V and J, which lose 5 bases and 7 bases respectively. From the germline V gene, CDR1 is SGHDT and CDR2 is YYEEEE. TCRbeta CDR3 regions were amplified from genomic DNA using the immunoSEQ Assay, a bias-controlled multiplex PCR. Processing in the source paper ran as follows. The number of nucleated cells in each sample was estimated from the amplification of reference gene primers within the assay. Sequence reads were collapsed and filtered to measure the absolute abundance of every unique TCRbeta CDR3 rearrangement. For each sample, productive Simpson clonality was calculated as the square root of Simpson's diversity index across productive rearrangements. TCRdb limited this immuneACCESS table to in-frame rearrangements with V and J called. A share of clones is missing; checked studies link under half to unresolved V genes, and the rest is unexplained. V, J and clone size reflect that table, while D and trimming were determined from the DNA. The sample table records almost 55,000 clones; roughly 88% of these occur just once. The ten largest clonotypes hold around 3.5% of the sample.

The data stem from a study of blood T cell repertoires in COVID-19 (dated by TCRdb to about 2020). As for the study more broadly: The collaborator samples originated in the United States, Italy and Spain and spanned the acute and convalescent phases of COVID-19. The material from the prospective study consisted of cDNA or gDNA derived from T cells, B-cell-depleted T cells, or PBMCs. The dataset comprised deeply sampled blood TCRbeta repertoires from subjects exposed to, actively infected with, or recovered from COVID-19. A freely available public database, intended as a resource for researchers studying the immune response to SARS-CoV-2, is where the repertoires were released. Samples were obtained from the ongoing ImmuneRACE study (first 160 participants) and from about 1,300 subjects provided by 6 global collaborators. Nearly every sample came with metadata listing a de-identified subject ID, COVID-19 status, age in years and sex. Where available, HLA class I and class II types were taken from metadata supplied by the sample provider and were not determined by assay-based typing.

Whole blood was collected in K2EDTA tubes by collaborating institutions according to the institutions' own protocols. Collaborator samples were shipped for TCRbeta analysis as frozen whole blood, isolated PBMCs, or DNA extracted from either sample type. General findings and caveats noted by the study authors: The quantity of clinical and demographic metadata differed by source and by participant and was supplied without curation.

This sequence uses TRBV5-6 and TRBJ1-1, with TRBD1 as a weak D call on 5 bases. The sequenced sample was peripheral blood. The receptor's source is a human donor in a cohort sampled during active COVID-19. This receptor carries the CDR3 CASRYFGGEAFF. The bases read TGTGCCAGCAGATACTTCGGGGGTGAAGCTTTCTTT.